This TCR beta chain was documented in a study of PD-1 blockade in classical Hodgkin lymphoma. General study points: Patients newly diagnosed and complete responders had comparable baseline diversity.

Indicated time point: cycle 4 day 1 (C4D1), after 5 to 7 weeks of nivolumab. Following autologous stem cell transplantation, relapse occurred in every patient, and exposure to brentuximab vedotin varied. TCRdb's copy holds only in-frame clones and misses some; the assay was immunoSEQ multiplex PCR. The sample holds about 38,000 clones, about three quarters seen once. A word on this clone: What it binds is not known.

The sequenced sample was peripheral blood mononuclear cells (PBMCs), obtained before the fourth cycle of nivolumab. This TCR was recovered from a human donor with classical Hodgkin lymphoma.

The CDR3 loop reads CASSDKGAYNEQFF. The CDR3 nucleotides are TGTGCCAGCAGTGATAAGGGGGCTTACAATGAGCAGTTCTTC. The chain has TRBV6-4 and TRBJ2-1; 7 positions match TRBD1. The V gene's germline CDR1 is MRHNA and CDR2 SNTAGT. The CDR3 is made up of 14 amino acids. Trimming at V came to 3 bases and at J to 4 bases, leaving 3 bases not matched to a gene.